One and the same sample provided the 11 T cell receptor beta chains below, sequenced in a study of T cells in Graves' hyperthyroidism and ophthalmopathy. RNA transcripts gave rise to amplified TCR beta CDR3 regions. Researchers ran a first-round RT-PCR on the TCR CDR3 using the HTBI primer set. Using its own MiXCR run on the multiplex PCR reads, TCRdb lists one record per CDR3 protein. Among 370,000 or so distinct CDR3 sequences listed, roughly 25% were seen once. Sequencing used blood. The receptors come from a middle-aged man with Graves' hyperthyroidism.

Note on this clonotype: The junction shows a germline mismatch at one end, possibly a read error. J is TRBJ2-3 and V is TRBV7-9, with D perhaps being TRBD1 or TRBD2 (5 bases each). This CDR3 has 15 residues. The germline V gene has CDR1 SEHNR and CDR2 FQNEAQ (reference sequence). DNA for the CDR3: TGTGCCAGCAGCTCCACGTCGGGGCAGGCAGATACGCCGTATTTT. Encoded protein: CASSSTSGQADTPYF.

This chain uses TRBV7-9 with TRBJ2-3; D possibly corresponds to TRBD1 (6 bases). This CDR3 has 14 amino acids. Between the trimmed V and J ends, which lost 7 bases and 2 bases, there was a span of 13 bases. The germline gives CDR1 SEHNR, CDR2 FQNEAQ (reference sequence). CDR3 sequence reads: CASISQGNTDTQYF. The DNA of the CDR3 is TGTGCCAGCATATCCCAGGGGAACACAGATACGCAGTATTTT.

This clonotype was counted ten times or more. J is TRBJ2-7 and V is TRBV28; no clear D gene. The CDR3 sequence is 15 residues long. Germline V gene data show CDR1 as MDHEN and CDR2 as SYDVKM. The germline V and J ends were trimmed by 7 bases and 0 bases, with 16 bases remaining between them. The CDR3 loop reads CASTTRLRSSYEQYF. The CDR3 nucleotides read TGTGCCAGCACCACCCGACTCAGGAGCTCCTACGAGCAGTACTTC.

The chain has TRBV5-1 and TRBJ2-2, with D maybe TRBD1 (7 bases). Per the germline V gene, CDR1 is SGHRS and CDR2 is YFSETQ. V lost 6 bases and J lost 4, with 13 bases in between. The length of the CDR3 is 14 residues. The CDR3 sequence is CASTPRGATGELFF. The CDR3 DNA reads TGCGCCAGCACCCCCAGGGGGGCCACCGGGGAGCTGTTTTTT.

This clonotype was counted at least ten times. The genes are TRBV5-1 and TRBJ2-7, with no clear D. The length of the CDR3 is 15 residues. V was shortened by 0 bases and J by 2 bases, with 12 bases between the two germline ends. Looked up from germline, CDR1 is SGHRS and CDR2 is YFSETQ. In DNA form, the CDR3 reads TGCGCCAGCAGCTTGGTGGCAGGTGAAACCTACGAGCAGTACTTC. It is translated as CASSLVAGETYEQYF.

This rearrangement joins TRBV20-1 to TRBJ2-7, with 8 bases aligning to TRBD2. The germline V gene encodes CDR1 DFQATT and CDR2 SNEGSKA (reference sequence). The CDR3 is 14 residues long. J lost 1 base, V lost 6 bases, and 8 bases had no gene match. This chain's CDR3 is CSATSGRGSYEQYF. CDR3 DNA: TGCAGTGCAACCAGCGGGAGAGGGTCCTACGAGCAGTACTTC.

This clonotype was seen a single time. V gene TRBV28 combines with J gene TRBJ1-6; D is ambiguous. Trimming pared 5 bases from V and 0 bases from J, leaving 8 bases between. CDR3 size: 15 residues. Germline loops: CDR1 MDHEN, CDR2 SYDVKM. CDR3 in DNA: TGTGCCAGCAGTCCGCTGAGCTCCTATAATTCACCCCTCCACTTT. Translating gives CASSPLSSYNSPLHF.

The V and J genes are TRBV29-1 and TRBJ2-5; TRBD1 or TRBD2 may be the D gene (5 bases each). CDR3 size: 14 residues. The V gene's germline CDR1 is SQVTM and CDR2 ANQGSEA. Trimming shortened V by 4 bases and J by 5 bases, and 17 bases separated the two germline ends. The CDR3 bases are TGCAGCGTTGCAGTTCGGGGCCTACTGGAGACCCAGTACTTC. Encoded protein: CSVAVRGLLETQYF.

This rearrangement joins TRBV10-3 to TRBJ1-2, with TRBD1 matching over 8 bases. Trimming took 4 bases from V and 7 from J; bases not matched to a gene: 8. Germline CDR1 ENHRY, CDR2 SYGVKD. This CDR3 has 14 amino acids. This chain's CDR3 is CAISALQGEFGYTF. The CDR3 bases are TGTGCCATCAGTGCGTTACAGGGGGAATTTGGCTACACCTTC.

The sample holds many counts of this clonotype. The chain employs TRBV28 and TRBJ1-2; 7 bases are shared with TRBD1. The CDR3 length is 13 residues. From germline, CDR1 is MDHEN and CDR2 SYDVKM. V lost 5 bases and J lost 4; bases outside the gene matches: 4. CDR3: CASSPTGVYGYTF. The CDR3 DNA reads as TGTGCCAGCAGTCCAACAGGGGTCTATGGCTACACCTTC.

This clonotype was counted between two and nine times. The rearrangement uses TRBV5-1 and TRBJ2-1, with a possible D match to TRBD1 (5 bases). The CDR3 extends over 16 amino acids. Germline V CDR1 and CDR2: SGHRS, YFSETQ. Trimming left V 0 bases short and J 7 bases short, with 17 bases between. The CDR3 here is CASSLGRGLRVNEQFF. The CDR3 DNA reads TGCGCCAGCAGCTTGGGTAGGGGCCTGCGCGTTAATGAGCAGTTCTTC.